These T cell receptor beta chains were read from a single sample in a study of blood T cell repertoires in COVID-19. Libraries were prepared by immunoSEQ multiplex PCR; TCRdb keeps only in-frame clonotypes and omits some of them. The sample consists of about 250,000 clones, around 90% of them appearing once. The sample was peripheral blood. The source is a man aged 18 to 29 with active or convalescent COVID-19. Both conserved end residues are part of each CDR3. The D gene is left open where the match is weak. The listing skips clone size in some rows; elsewhere it reads once, few, many or a size class.

j_gene,v_gene,abundance,d_gene,CDR3aa,CDR3nt
TRBJ2-3,TRBV19,NA,NA,CASNPLGTDTQYF,TGTGCCAGTAACCCCCTAGGCACAGATACGCAGTATTTT
TRBJ1-2,TRBV3-1/TRBV3-2,once,NA,CASSPWGEFGNYGYTF,TGTGCCAGCAGCCCTTGGGGGGAGTTCGGGAACTATGGCTACACCTTC
TRBJ1-2,TRBV28,NA,NA,CASGDSKGYTF,TGTGCCAGCGGAGACTCGAAGGGCTACACCTTC
TRBJ2-7,TRBV7-9,NA,NA,CASSLIGRGGEQYF,TGTGCCAGCAGCTTGATCGGGAGAGGAGGCGAGCAGTACTTC
TRBJ2-7,TRBV30,NA,TRBD2,CAWRLAGDSYEQYF,TGTGCCTGGAGGTTAGCGGGGGACTCCTACGAGCAGTACTTC
TRBJ2-1,TRBV5-1,once,TRBD2,CASSRLAGSYNEQFF,TGCGCCAGCAGCCGACTAGCGGGGTCCTACAATGAGCAGTTCTTC
TRBJ1-2,TRBV19,NA,NA,CASSIDLAALEDGYTF,TGTGCCAGTAGTATAGATCTGGCAGCCCTAGAGGATGGCTACACCTTC
TRBJ1-2,TRBV7-2,NA,NA,CASSLAAPNGYTF,TGTGCCAGCAGCCTTGCTGCCCCTAATGGCTACACCTTC
TRBJ2-1,TRBV3-1/TRBV3-2,NA,TRBD2,CASSERLSGGAAGQFF,TGTGCCAGCAGCGAGAGACTTAGCGGGGGGGCTGCGGGGCAGTTCTTC
TRBJ2-4,TRBV27,NA,TRBD1,CASSSSTGVKNIQYF,TGTGCCAGCAGCTCCTCGACAGGGGTCAAAAACATTCAGTACTTC
TRBJ1-3,TRBV4-1,NA,NA,CASSLYSAEPPNTIYF,TGCGCCAGCAGCCTTTACTCAGCGGAGCCCCCCAACACCATATATTTT
TRBJ1-2,TRBV30,NA,TRBD1,CAWSGTGGSVGYTF,TGTGCCTGGAGCGGGACAGGGGGGAGTGTGGGCTACACCTTC
TRBJ1-1,TRBV5-1,NA,TRBD1,CASSLETGGWNTEAFF,TGCGCCAGCAGCTTGGAAACAGGGGGCTGGAACACTGAAGCTTTCTTT
TRBJ2-1,TRBV7-3,NA,NA,CASSRGAGKYEQFF,TGTGCCAGCAGCCGAGGCGCGGGAAAGTATGAGCAGTTCTTC
TRBJ1-5,TRBV27,NA,TRBD1,CASSPWTGEGPWQPQHF,TGTGCCAGCAGTCCTTGGACAGGGGAGGGCCCATGGCAGCCCCAGCATTTT
TRBJ1-4,TRBV7-2,NA,NA,CASSFRQATNEKLFF,TGTGCCAGCAGCTTTAGACAGGCAACTAATGAAAAACTGTTTTTT